This is a list of T cell receptor beta chains from one sample in a study of blood T cell repertoires in COVID-19. The table came from immunoSEQ multiplex PCR; TCRdb's copy has only in-frame clones and leaves some out. The data contain 150,000 or so clones, roughly nine tenths of them singletons. The specimen was peripheral blood. The receptors were gathered from a man between 18 and 35 years old with acute or convalescent COVID-19. Both conserved end residues are part of each CDR3. The D gene is left open where the match is weak. Clone size is given for some rows only: seen once, a few or many times, or a class if the clone is expanded.

D	size	V	J	DNA	CDR3
TRBD1	.	TRBV5-1	TRBJ2-1	TGCGCCAGCAGCCCCCGGGACAGATTTTACAATGAGCAGTTCTTC	CASSPRDRFYNEQFF
.	.	TRBV3-1/TRBV3-2	TRBJ1-5	TGTGCCAGCAGCCAGGGTGACAGGAGATATAGCAATCAGCCCCAGCATTTT	CASSQGDRRYSNQPQHF
TRBD1	.	TRBV18	TRBJ2-7	TGTGCCAGCTCACCAGACAGGGGAACCAACGAGCAGTACTTC	CASSPDRGTNEQYF
.	.	TRBV6-1	TRBJ1-5	TGTGCCAGCAGTGACAGTCGAGGGAGCAATCAGCCCCAGCATTTT	CASSDSRGSNQPQHF
TRBD1	.	TRBV28	TRBJ1-1	TGTGCCAGCACTACAGGGGGCGCGGGCACTGAAGCTTTCTTT	CASTTGGAGTEAFF
.	.	TRBV7-9	TRBJ2-1	TGTGCCAGCAGCTATGCACCGGTGGGAAGGGGCTCCTACAATGAGCAGTTCTTC	CASSYAPVGRGSYNEQFF
TRBD1	.	TRBV10-3	TRBJ2-1	TGTGCCATCAGTGAGCAAAGCCCCGGGACAGGGACATACAATGAGCAGTTCTTC	CAISEQSPGTGTYNEQFF
.	few	TRBV9	TRBJ2-2	TGTGCCAGCAGCCTAATGATAACCGGGGAGCTGTTTTTT	CASSLMITGELFF
TRBD1	.	TRBV7-8	TRBJ1-1	TGTGCCAGCAGCCCCAGGGGCAGGGGGCAAGAAGCTTTCTTT	CASSPRGRGQEAFF
TRBD2	.	TRBV7-9	TRBJ2-3	TGTGCCAGCAGCAACTCGGGGGGAGATACGCAGTATTTT	CASSNSGGDTQYF